The rows below give T cell receptor beta chains drawn from one sample of a study of response to subunit inactivated influenza vaccine. Each CDR3 protein gets one entry after TCRdb re-called the RT-PCR reads with MiXCR. The sample lists 150,000 to 200,000 distinct CDR3 sequences, approximately 12% seen once, with about 31% in the top ten. The same data also contributed to another study, on T cells expressing NK-cell markers.

Sample: CD8+ T cells sorted from PBMCs, taken 11 to 12 days after vaccination. The receptor source for this set is a man aged 50 to 59 who received an inactivated influenza vaccine. The CDR3 runs from the conserved cysteine through the conserved F or W. Fields, in order: CDR3 DNA, CDR3 protein, V gene, CDR3 length, D gene, J gene, clone size. The D gene is left open where the match is weak. Not every row has a clone size; where given, it reads once, few, many or a size class.

TGTGCCAGCAGTTACGACAGTTGGTCCGAGGGGGAGCAGTACTTC	CASSYDSWSEGEQYF	TRBV6-5	15	NA	TRBJ2-7	few
TGTGCCAGCGGCGGGATTAGCACAGATACGCAGTATTTT	CASGGISTDTQYF	TRBV27	13	NA	TRBJ2-3	NA
TGCAGTGCTAGACCCCTGGACCGTTACGAGCAGTACTTC	CSARPLDRYEQYF	TRBV20-1	13	NA	TRBJ2-7	NA
TGTGCCAGCAGTGAATGGGTGGCTAGCGAGGACAATGAGCAGTTCTTC	CASSEWVASEDNEQFF	TRBV2	16	NA	TRBJ2-1	NA
TGTGCCAGCAGTGATTTGGGTGAAGCTTTCTTT	CASSDLGEAFF	TRBV6-1	11	NA	TRBJ1-1	NA
TGCAGCGTGGTCGGACTAGCGGGAGTGCCCTACGAGCAGTACTTC	CSVVGLAGVPYEQYF	TRBV29-1	15	TRBD2	TRBJ2-7	few
TGCGCCAGCAGCCATCGACAGGGAGAGACCCAGTACTTC	CASSHRQGETQYF	TRBV4-3	13	TRBD1	TRBJ2-5	NA
TGTGCCAGCAGTTCCCGGACAGGGGCACAAGAGACCCAGTACTTC	CASSSRTGAQETQYF	TRBV6-5	15	TRBD1	TRBJ2-5	few
TGCGCCAGCCGTGAGGGACCGATGAACACTGAAGCTTTCTTT	CASREGPMNTEAFF	TRBV5-1	14	NA	TRBJ1-1	few
TGTGCCAGCAGTTTTTTCGGGTCTAGCACAGATACGCAGTATTTT	CASSFFGSSTDTQYF	TRBV28	15	NA	TRBJ2-3	few
TGTGCCAGTAGTATAATCGCTAGCGGGAGTACAGATACGCAGTATTTT	CASSIIASGSTDTQYF	TRBV19	16	TRBD2	TRBJ2-3	NA
TGTGCCAGCAGCTTTAGCAGGGAGAGCTCCTACGAGCAGTACTTC	CASSFSRESSYEQYF	TRBV7-9	15	NA	TRBJ2-7	NA
TGTGCCAGCAGCGATCCCTCGGGGGGGCCTCTGTACAATGAGCAGTTCTTC	CASSDPSGGPLYNEQFF	TRBV6-1	17	TRBD2	TRBJ2-1	NA
TGTGCCAGCAGTGTAAGTCCTCGCGAGCAGTACTTC	CASSVSPREQYF	TRBV2	12	NA	TRBJ2-7	NA
TGTGCCAGCAGTTTCCGGGACGGGCCCTACGAGCAGTACTTC	CASSFRDGPYEQYF	TRBV6-2/TRBV6-3	14	NA	TRBJ2-7	many
TGTGCCAGCCCGAACGCCCAGGGGAACACCGGGGAGCTGTTTTTT	CASPNAQGNTGELFF	TRBV7-9	15	NA	TRBJ2-2	few
TGCGCCAGCAGCCCGGAGGTCGCAGGGGTGGGAGAGACCCAGTACTTC	CASSPEVAGVGETQYF	TRBV5-1	16	NA	TRBJ2-5	NA
TGTGCCAGCAGCTTGGGGGCTAATCAGCCCCAGCATTTT	CASSLGANQPQHF	TRBV7-9	13	NA	TRBJ1-5	few
TGTGCCAGCAGCTTTCATACTAGCGGGGGTTCCTACGAGCAGTACTTC	CASSFHTSGGSYEQYF	TRBV28	16	TRBD2	TRBJ2-7	few
TGTGCCAGCAGTTACGGTCAGGGCCTTGGAAACACCATATATTTT	CASSYGQGLGNTIYF	TRBV6-5	15	NA	TRBJ1-3	many
TGTGCCAGCAGCTTAGCTGGGGTCAACACAGATACGCAGTATTTT	CASSLAGVNTDTQYF	TRBV7-8	15	NA	TRBJ2-3	few
TGTGCCAGCAGTCTACCGGAACTTTCTGCCTACGAGCAGTACTTC	CASSLPELSAYEQYF	TRBV28	15	NA	TRBJ2-7	NA
TGTGCCAGCAGCTCCGACAGGCCCTATGGCTACACCTTC	CASSSDRPYGYTF	TRBV6-2/TRBV6-3	13	NA	TRBJ1-2	few
TGTGCCAGAAACGTCCCAGGGGGTGAAAAACTGTTTTTT	CARNVPGGEKLFF	TRBV2	13	TRBD1	TRBJ1-4	NA
TGTGCCAGTCCCTTAGGGGGACAGAGCTCCTACAATGAGCAGTTCTTC	CASPLGGQSSYNEQFF	TRBV7-9	16	TRBD1	TRBJ2-1	NA
TGTGCCAGCAGTGAATTCCTAGCGCATTCCTACAATGAGCAGTTCTTC	CASSEFLAHSYNEQFF	TRBV25-1	16	NA	TRBJ2-1	many
TGTGCCAGCAGTACCCGGGCCGCTGAAGCTTTCTTT	CASSTRAAEAFF	TRBV6-5	12	NA	TRBJ1-1	NA
TGCGCCAGCAGCTTGGGGTCCGGGACAGGGGAGCTGTTTTTT	CASSLGSGTGELFF	TRBV5-1	14	NA	TRBJ2-2	NA
TGTGCCAGCAGTGACTCGGCTAGCGGGAGAGTAGATACGCAGTATTTT	CASSDSASGRVDTQYF	TRBV2	16	TRBD2	TRBJ2-3	NA